These T cell receptor beta chains were read from a single sample in a study of blood T cell repertoires in COVID-19. Assay: immunoSEQ multiplex PCR; the TCRdb copy retains only in-frame clones and omits some. The table lists approximately 440,000 clones, 75% to 90% of them singletons. Sequenced: PBMCs or T cells enriched from blood (not recorded which). The receptor set was obtained from a woman aged 18-30 years who had recovered from COVID-19. Each CDR3 is given without its conserved first and last residue. The order of the fields is V gene, clone size, CDR3 protein. Part of the rows lack a size; the others show once, few, many or a class for expanded clones.

V: TRBV2; size: NA; CDR3: AGLGQEDGYT
V: TRBV28; size: NA; CDR3: ASSPTFQAQH
V: TRBV29-1; size: NA; CDR3: SVGDRVGEQY
V: TRBV6-1; size: NA; CDR3: ASREGASNEKLF
V: TRBV27; size: NA; CDR3: ASSLQADDYGYT
V: TRBV6-5; size: NA; CDR3: ASKGQNTEAF
V: TRBV12-3/TRBV12-4; size: NA; CDR3: ASSLGDQETQY
V: TRBV29-1; size: NA; CDR3: SVASGNTIY
V: TRBV5-1; size: NA; CDR3: ASSPETASTYNEQF
V: TRBV28; size: NA; CDR3: ASSLQGGGYT
V: TRBV7-8; size: NA; CDR3: ASSARQGPKYQPQH
V: TRBV5-1; size: NA; CDR3: ASSSTGEEPQH
V: TRBV7-9; size: NA; CDR3: ASSLEGGQGSNQPQH
V: TRBV18; size: NA; CDR3: ASSPEQAGGTEAF
V: TRBV6-6; size: NA; CDR3: ASSAPERDSNQPQH
V: TRBV7-2; size: once; CDR3: ASSFTQGEAF
V: TRBV5-6; size: NA; CDR3: ASSLRERGDTQY
V: TRBV11-3; size: once; CDR3: ASSLGSGDTQY
V: TRBV6-5; size: NA; CDR3: ASSYSNRGAQPQH
V: TRBV18; size: NA; CDR3: ASSPMGQGYNEQF
V: TRBV6-5; size: NA; CDR3: ASSYSRGRILDTQY
V: TRBV10-1; size: NA; CDR3: ASREGRETEAF
V: TRBV3-1/TRBV3-2; size: NA; CDR3: ASSPAPAGGYNEQF
V: TRBV7-2; size: NA; CDR3: ASSLGRRSNQPQH
V: TRBV7-9; size: NA; CDR3: ASSPRVESYEQY
V: TRBV5-1; size: NA; CDR3: ASSLAGLQGGTEAF
V: TRBV7-2; size: NA; CDR3: ASSPRQTRSYEQY
V: TRBV24-1; size: NA; CDR3: ATSDSGLGPEKLF
V: TRBV5-1; size: once; CDR3: ASSLGTAAHSYEQY
V: TRBV9; size: NA; CDR3: ASSGGASGELF
V: TRBV19; size: NA; CDR3: ASSIQKNRQGLKPQH
V: TRBV30; size: few; CDR3: AWSGLAQNQPQH
V: TRBV12-3/TRBV12-4; size: NA; CDR3: ASSATGSGYT
V: TRBV5-1; size: NA; CDR3: ASSSQGLDQPQH
V: TRBV9; size: NA; CDR3: ASSPGQGEETQY
V: TRBV28; size: NA; CDR3: ASSLVAQDEQY
V: TRBV18; size: once; CDR3: ASSVRLEANYGYT
V: TRBV2; size: once; CDR3: ASNPVGVGEKLF
V: TRBV18; size: NA; CDR3: ASSGQTSGDNEQF
V: TRBV9; size: few; CDR3: ASRASGGYADTQY